The clone carrying this TCR beta chain appeared a few times. Because the CDR3's place on the DNA is in doubt, the DNA is left out and the CDR3 is given as listed by TCRdb. Counting both end residues, the CDR3 totals 18 amino acids. Regarding time point: sample taken at primary tumor resection. Sequencing covered unsorted whole RNA taken from tumor, nontumor lung or frozen PBMC. The 65 or so donors had untreated early-stage non-small cell lung cancer. The data derive from a study of spatial heterogeneity in lung cancer. TCRdb fed the 5' RACE reads into MiXCR, producing one record per CDR3 protein. The sample includes roughly 3,300 distinct CDR3 sequences, about 15% seen only once; the top ten take 65% to 85%.

The sequencing used PBMCs, collected at surgery. This chain joins TRBV7-5 and TRBJ2-3; the D call TRBD2 from the table was never checked on the DNA. TRBV7-5 is described as a pseudogene. The sequence was obtained from a female donor with early-stage non-small cell lung cancer. The CDR3 is CISVSEASASGNTDTQYF.